This T cell receptor (beta chain) was observed in a study of response to subunit inactivated influenza vaccine. This clonotype appeared a few times. Antigen specificity is unknown. TCRdb re-derived calls from the RT-PCR reads in MiXCR, one entry per CDR3 protein. The data contain around 750,000 distinct CDR3 sequences, about 20% of them singletons. Study-wide results and limits: There was a suggestion from the authors that each seasonal influenza vaccination recruits few new T cells.

The CDR3 loop spans 15 amino acids. Trimming took 0 bases from V and 5 from J, leaving 17 bases between them. CDR1 and CDR2 (germline): DFQATT, SNEGSKA (reference sequence). The sequence was collected from a man aged 50 or older who received an inactivated influenza vaccine. This sequence joins TRBV20-1 and TRBJ2-7; D call uncertain. The source was PBMCs from blood, collected roughly 5 days after vaccination. CDR3 nucleotides: TGCAGTGCTAGAGATTCCAAAGCCACGCGCGACGAGCAGTACTTC. Its protein product is CSARDSKATRDEQYF.